These 5 T cell receptor beta chains came from one sample sequenced in a study of blood T cell repertoires in COVID-19. Data came from immunoSEQ multiplex PCR; TCRdb stores just in-frame clones and leaves some out. The data contain some 320,000 clones, 90% of them seen just once; the ten biggest clones take up around 3.9%. The sample consisted of PBMCs or T cells enriched from blood (not recorded which). These receptors were obtained from a woman aged 25 to 45 who had been exposed to COVID-19.

The chain couples TRBV30 to TRBJ1-1; D is uncertain. Germline lookup yields CDR1 GTSNPN and CDR2 SVGIG (reference sequence). Trimming took 3 bases from V and 0 from J, leaving 11 bases between them. CDR3 size: 14 residues. CDR3 nucleotide sequence: TGTGCCTGGAGGCCCAGACAAATGAACACTGAAGCTTTCTTT. Protein sequence: CAWRPRQMNTEAFF. Variable domain in full (rest from reference TRBV30 and TRBJ1-1): SQTIHQWPATLVQPVGSPLSLECTVEGTSNPNLYWYRQAAGRGLQLLFYSVGIGQISSEVPQNLSASRPQDRQFILSSKKLLLSDSGFYLCAWRPRQMNTEAFFGQGTRLTVV.

This clone was detected once. The chain has TRBV9 and TRBJ2-1; tentatively, D is TRBD2 (6 bases). This CDR3 is 14 amino acids long. CDR1 SGDLS and CDR2 YYNGEE come from the germline V gene. Trimming removed 4 bases at V and 6 bases at J, with 14 bases between. CDR3 loop: CASSPWGLRNEQFF. The CDR3 nucleotides are TGTGCCAGCAGCCCGTGGGGACTCCGCAATGAGCAGTTCTTC. Full variable domain (missing parts from reference TRBV9 and TRBJ2-1): DSGVTQTPKHLITATGQRVTLRCSPRSGDLSVYWYQQSLDQGLQFLIQYYNGEERAKGNILERFSAQQFPDLHSELNLSSLELGDSALYFCASSPWGLRNEQFFGPGTRLTVL.

The CDR3 protein is CASSSTGYNQPQHF. The CDR3, as DNA: TGTGCCAGCAGTTCCACAGGTTACAATCAGCCCCAGCATTTT. The gene calls are TRBV28 and TRBJ1-5, with D tentatively TRBD1 (5 bases). The CDR3 totals 14 residues. Trimming removed 4 bases at V and 3 bases at J, with 10 bases between. Germline V lookup: CDR1 MDHEN, CDR2 SYDVKM.

V gene TRBV5-1 combines with J gene TRBJ1-1; TRBD1 aligns across 9 bases. CDR1 is SGHRS, CDR2 YFSETQ, per germline. V shed 6 bases and J 2 bases; nucleotides not matched to a gene: 5. The length of the CDR3 is 14 residues. In DNA, the CDR3 is TGCGCCAGCACCCTGGGACAGGGAAACACTGAAGCTTTCTTT. This sequence encodes CASTLGQGNTEAFF.

The chain uses TRBV5-1 and TRBJ2-1; a weak D match, TRBD1 (6 bases). The CDR3 loop spans 15 amino acids. CDR1 SGHRS and CDR2 YFSETQ come from the germline V gene. V was cut by 0 bases and J by 7 bases, with 14 bases left in between. Here the CDR3 reads CASSLEQGSWNEQFF. DNA for the CDR3: TGCGCCAGCAGCTTGGAACAGGGCTCGTGGAATGAGCAGTTCTTC.